The 14 T cell receptor beta chains below all came from one sample that was sequenced in a study of shared clonotypes between healthy human individuals. TCRdb's copy holds only in-frame clones and misses some; the assay was immunoSEQ multiplex PCR. The table shows some 510,000 clones, with about four fifths occurring only once. The sequenced sample consisted of PBMCs. These receptor sequences come from a woman aged 40 to 50 in good health. Some clones in this sample may be carry-over from other donors' samples.

This clone was seen more than once but under ten times. The rearrangement joins TRBV19 to TRBJ1-2; TRBD1 matches at 10 bases. With V trimmed by 9 bases and J by 2 bases, 6 bases remained unmatched. The CDR3 sequence is 14 residues long. CDR1 is LNHDA and CDR2 is SQIVND in the germline V gene (reference sequence). This CDR3 reads CASRQGAGNYGYTF. Here the CDR3 DNA reads TGTGCCAGCCGACAGGGGGCTGGGAACTATGGCTACACCTTC.

The CDR3 coding sequence is TGTGCCAGCAGCCCCCCGGGGCGCACCTACGAGCAGTACTTC. This codes for CASSPPGRTYEQYF. The chain is built from TRBV7-9 and TRBJ2-7; either TRBD1 or TRBD2 may fit D (5 bases each). Germline values: CDR1 SEHNR, CDR2 FQNEAQ (reference sequence). Trimming stripped 5 bases from V and 2 bases from J, with 13 bases between. CDR3 size: 14 residues.

This clone appeared a single time. V gene TRBV7-3 combines with J gene TRBJ2-1; TRBD2 agrees at 11 bases. The length of the CDR3 is 17 residues. Looked up from germline, CDR1 is SGHTA and CDR2 is FQGTGA. V gave up 2 bases and J gave up 6 bases; unmatched junction bases: 9. CDR3 nucleotides: TGTGCCAGCAGCTTACTACCGCCGGGACTAGCGGTCAATGAGCAGTTCTTC. Its translation: CASSLLPPGLAVNEQFF.

The rearrangement links TRBV7-9 to TRBJ2-6, with 9 bases lining up with TRBD1. Looked up from germline, CDR1 is SEHNR and CDR2 is FQNEAQ (reference sequence). With V trimmed by 4 bases and J by 2 bases, 6 bases remained unmatched. The CDR3 loop spans 17 amino acids. CDR3 DNA sequence: TGTGCCAGCAGCTCCGGGACAGGGCTGGCTGGGGCCAACGTCCTGACTTTC. It yields the protein CASSSGTGLAGANVLTF.

The chain links TRBV6-5 to TRBJ2-2; no definite D call. Looked up from germline, CDR1 is MNHEY and CDR2 is SVGAGI. The CDR3 loop spans 15 amino acids. V was pared by 4 bases and J by 6 bases, with 15 bases between. For the CDR3, the DNA is TGTGCCAGCAGTTCTAGGGAAGGTCGGGCCGGGGAGCTGTTTTTT. Protein: CASSSREGRAGELFF.

This chain uses TRBV19 with TRBJ2-2; possible D gene TRBD1, 6 bases. This CDR3 has 16 residues. CDR1 LNHDA and CDR2 SQIVND come from the germline V gene (reference sequence). V lost 4 bases and J 1 base, leaving 13 bases between the germline ends. In DNA form, the CDR3 reads TGTGCCAGTAGTACCCGGCAGGGGTTGAACACCGGGGAGCTGTTTTTT. The encoded protein is CASSTRQGLNTGELFF.

The chain is built from TRBV11-2 and TRBJ2-5, with TRBD1 as a possible D gene (5 bases). Per germline, CDR1 SGHAT and CDR2 FQNNGV. Trimming left V 4 bases short and J 5 bases short, with 14 bases between. The CDR3 is 14 amino acids. The CDR3 loop is CASSSRQGGETQYF. The CDR3, as DNA: TGTGCCAGCAGCTCCCGCCAGGGCGGTGAGACCCAGTACTTC.

The rearrangement uses TRBV6-5 and TRBJ1-1; D gene uncertain. The V gene lost 0 bases and the J gene lost 0 bases, with 8 bases spanning the gap. There are 15 residues in the CDR3. Germline assignment: CDR1 MNHEY and CDR2 SVGAGI. The CDR3, as DNA: TGTGCCAGCAGTTACTCGATCAATGTGAACACTGAAGCTTTCTTT. It codes for CASSYSINVNTEAFF.

This clone has more than one count but fewer than ten. V and J are TRBV2 and TRBJ1-1, with a tentative D call TRBD1 (5 bases). There are 15 residues in the CDR3. With 6 bases removed from V and 8 bases from J, the gap between germline ends came to 22 bases. Germline lookup yields CDR1 SNHLY and CDR2 FYNNEI. CDR3 bases: TGTGCCAGCAGGCGAGGCCAGGGAAGGTTGGAGGAAGCTTTCTTT. Translating it yields CASRRGQGRLEEAFF. Together with reference TRBV2 and TRBJ1-1, the CDR3 gives the full variable domain: EPEVTQTPSHQVTQMGQEVILRCVPISNHLYFYWYRQILGQKVEFLVSFYNNEISEKSEIFDDQFSVERPDGSNFTLKIRSTKLEDSAMYFCASRRGQGRLEEAFFGQGTRLTVV.

The chain employs TRBV2 and TRBJ2-5, with 7 bases identical to TRBD2. The CDR3 is made up of 13 amino acids. The germline V gene has CDR1 SNHLY and CDR2 FYNNEI. J gave up 2 bases and V 7 bases, and 4 bases lay outside the gene matches. The CDR3 DNA is TGTGCCAGCAATCGGGGGGTACAAGAGACCCAGTACTTC. This encodes CASNRGVQETQYF.

V gene TRBV9 combines with J gene TRBJ2-7; the match to TRBD2 covers 7 bases. Germline V gene sequence: CDR1 SGDLS, CDR2 YYNGEE. The junction had 10 bases not matched to a gene; V was cut back by 4 bases and J by 6 bases. There are 14 residues in the CDR3. The CDR3 is CASSTTGGFGEQYF. In DNA form, the CDR3 reads TGTGCCAGCAGCACCACGGGGGGTTTCGGCGAGCAGTACTTC.

The chain employs TRBV6-4 and TRBJ1-5, with D unresolved. Trimming removed 2 bases at V and 7 bases at J, with 9 bases between. The CDR3 has 13 amino acids. Germline-derived CDR1 and CDR2 are MRHNA and SNTAGT. Written as DNA, the CDR3 is TGTGCCAGCAGTGACGGTGGGAAACAGCCCCAGCATTTT. Amino acid sequence: CASSDGGKQPQHF.

The rearrangement links TRBV7-3 to TRBJ2-7; 8 nucleotides agree with TRBD2. The germline CDR1 and CDR2 sequences are SGHTA and FQGTGA. Trimming at V came to 5 bases and at J to 3 bases, leaving 9 bases not matched to a gene. The CDR3 spans 15 residues. In nucleotides, the CDR3 is TGTGCCAGCAGCCCCTCAGCGGGAGAGTTCTACGAGCAGTACTTC. Encoded protein: CASSPSAGEFYEQYF.

The genes are TRBV7-2 and TRBJ2-3; possible D gene TRBD2, 6 bases. The germline V gene has CDR1 SGHTA and CDR2 FQGNSA. This CDR3 spans 15 amino acids. V lost 6 bases and J 3 bases, leaving 16 bases between the germline ends. CDR3 region: CASRPIGSRTDTQYF. For the CDR3, the DNA is TGTGCCAGCAGACCGATCGGGAGCCGTACAGATACGCAGTATTTT.